The sequence of this T cell receptor beta chain was determined in a study of cytomegalovirus exposure and HLA in healthy donors. This CDR3 spans 14 amino acids. Germline values: CDR1 ENHRY, CDR2 SYGVKD. 60 Vbeta and 13 Jbeta primers were used in PCR. Assay used: immunoSEQ multiplex PCR; TCRdb lists only in-frame clones, some missing. The table shows 170,000 or so clones, with roughly four fifths occurring only once. This sequence was found in a young man in good health and CMV-seronegative. The sample was PBMCs. The rearrangement joins TRBV10-3 to TRBJ2-5; perhaps TRBD1 as D (5 bases). The DNA end is more similar to TRBJ2-7, so the J call may be wrong. The CDR3 DNA reads as TGTGCCGCCCGTCAGGGTGCCGGTTCCTACGAGCAGTACTTC. Translating gives CAARQGAGSYEQYF.